This TCR beta chain was recorded in a study of blood T cell repertoires in COVID-19. Data came from immunoSEQ multiplex PCR; TCRdb stores just in-frame clones and leaves some out. The table shows around 200,000 clones, with about 84% occurring only once. The CDR3 extends over 16 amino acids. The V segment lost 0 bases and the J segment 5 bases; nucleotides outside the gene matches: 5. CDR1 and CDR2 from the germline V gene are MDHEN and SYDVKM. Sequences were obtained from PBMCs or T cells enriched from blood (not recorded which). The chain employs TRBV28 and TRBJ1-3, with 9 bases identical to TRBD1. The sequence was collected from a man between 35 and 55 years old with acute COVID-19. CDR3 in amino acids: CASSLWGQGNRNTIYF. Written as DNA, the CDR3 is TGTGCCAGCAGTTTATGGGGACAGGGCAACAGAAACACCATATATTTT. The whole variable domain, filled in from reference TRBV28 and TRBJ1-3, reads DVKVTQSSRYLVKRTGEKVFLECVQDMDHENMFWYRQDPGLGLRLIYFSYDVKMKEKGDIPEGYSVSREKKERFSLILESASTNQTSMYLCASSLWGQGNRNTIYFGEGSWLTVV.